The table lists the clone carrying this T cell receptor (beta chain) with a count of one. Its antigen remains unknown. PCR was performed using 60 Vbeta and 13 Jbeta primers. Assay: immunoSEQ multiplex PCR; the TCRdb copy retains only in-frame clones and omits some. The top ten clones hold roughly 5.9% of a sample with under 150,000 clones, around 84% of them seen once. These data come from a study of cytomegalovirus exposure and HLA in healthy donors. Study conclusions and caveats: Versus the approximately 670-donor mean, an Asian-associated ancestry cluster reportedly showed fewer N-insertions in a later analysis. The study designated over 150 TCR beta chains cytomegalovirus-associated. Reported results showed that the classifier diagnosed cytomegalovirus status with high specificity and sensitivity. The majority of CMV-associated TCR beta chains were reported as apparently HLA-restricted in a later analysis.

Germline-derived CDR1 and CDR2 are LNHDA and SQIVND (reference sequence). The CDR3 extends over 16 amino acids. The junction had 7 bases not matched to a gene; V was cut back by 3 bases and J by 4 bases. This clonotype originated in a woman in her 40s in good health and CMV-seronegative. The material sequenced was PBMCs. This chain joins TRBV19 and TRBJ2-2; 8 nucleotides agree with TRBD2. In nucleotides, the CDR3 is TGTGCCAGTAGTATGGTAGCGGGATTTTTCACCGGGGAGCTGTTTTTT. Translating it yields CASSMVAGFFTGELFF.